This T cell receptor (beta chain) comes out of a study of vaccination and CD4 T cells after COVID-19. Study-wide context: The convalescents, six males and four females, included two who were Hispanic. Sampling post-COVID took place a median about 95 days after diagnosis (range 35 to 161). Whole-study results and caveats: Reactive clonotype counts went from median approximately 23 after infection to a few dozen after vaccination, nonsignificantly.

The treatment is: approximately 10-day PBMC culture with coronavirus spike peptide pools or control peptides (ViraFEST assay). During the years 2011-2018, before the COVID-19 pandemic, the unexposed donor's CD4+ T cells were collected. Cultures used more than 1.5 million PBMCs per well, approximately 9.2 IU/ml IL-2 and about 10 ug/ml peptides. CDR1 is SGHDT and CDR2 is YYEEEE in the germline V gene. V was pared by 3 bases and J by 3 bases, with 10 bases of the junction left unmatched. The CDR3 extends over 16 amino acids. A remark on this clonotype: Its matching antigen is unknown.

At the Johns Hopkins FTIC core, DNA taken from cultured CD4+ T cells was sequenced by way of the Oncomine TCR Beta short-read assay. TCRdb called the PCR reads again in MiXCR, with one record for every CDR3 protein. The data show roughly 7,900 distinct CDR3 sequences, 35% to 40% seen once. Sequenced: CD4+ T cells from blood, cultured in vitro. This TCR derives from a human donor in good health. The chain uses TRBV5-6 and TRBJ2-7; TRBD1 agrees at 9 bases. CDR3 loop: CASSWQAGQGDYEQYF. CDR3 nucleotides: TGTGCCAGCAGCTGGCAAGCGGGACAGGGCGACTACGAGCAGTACTTC.